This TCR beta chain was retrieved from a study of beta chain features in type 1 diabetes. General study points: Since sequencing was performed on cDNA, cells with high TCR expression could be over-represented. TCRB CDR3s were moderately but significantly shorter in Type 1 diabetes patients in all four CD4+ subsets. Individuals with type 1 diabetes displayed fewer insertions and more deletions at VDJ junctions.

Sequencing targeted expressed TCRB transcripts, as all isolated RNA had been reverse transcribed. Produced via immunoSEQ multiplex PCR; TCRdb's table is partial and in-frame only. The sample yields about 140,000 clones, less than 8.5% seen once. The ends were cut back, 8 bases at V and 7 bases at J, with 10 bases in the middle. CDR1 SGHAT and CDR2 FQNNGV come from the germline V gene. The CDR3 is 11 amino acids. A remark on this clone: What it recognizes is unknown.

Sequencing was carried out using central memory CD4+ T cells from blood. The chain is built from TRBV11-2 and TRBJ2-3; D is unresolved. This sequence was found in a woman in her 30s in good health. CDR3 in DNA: TGTGCCAGCGGCGACTCCTATACGCAGTATTTT. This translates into CASGDSYTQYF.